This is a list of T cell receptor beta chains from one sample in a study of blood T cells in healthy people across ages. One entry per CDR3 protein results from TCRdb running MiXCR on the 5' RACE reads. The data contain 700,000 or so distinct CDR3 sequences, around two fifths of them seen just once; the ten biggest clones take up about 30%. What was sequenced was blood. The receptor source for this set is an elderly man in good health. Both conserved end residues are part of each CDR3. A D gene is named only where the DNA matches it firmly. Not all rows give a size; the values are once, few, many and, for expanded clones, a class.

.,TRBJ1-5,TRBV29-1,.,TGCAGCGTTGAAGGGCAGGTCGGTCAGCCCCAGCATTTT,CSVEGQVGQPQHF
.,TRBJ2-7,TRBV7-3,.,TGTGCCAGCAGCTCCTTAACGGTCTATGAGCAGTACTTC,CASSSLTVYEQYF
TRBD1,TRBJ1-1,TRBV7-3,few,TGTGCCAGCAGCTTAAGCGGGACAGGGCTGTATACTGAAGCTTTCTTT,CASSLSGTGLYTEAFF
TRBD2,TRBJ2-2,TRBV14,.,TGTGCCAGCAGTCTAGCGGGAGGGCCGAGCACCGGGGAGCTGTTTTTT,CASSLAGGPSTGELFF
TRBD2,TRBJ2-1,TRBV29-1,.,TGCGGCGCCGTGCGGGAGGCGGGGGGTGAGCAGTTCTTC,CGAVREAGGEQFF
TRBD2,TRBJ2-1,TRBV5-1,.,TGCGTCAGCACCCCTAGACTAGCGGACTACAATGAGCAGTTCTTC,CVSTPRLADYNEQFF
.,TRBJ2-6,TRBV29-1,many,TGCAGCGCAGCCAGGGACACCGACTCTGGGGCCAACGTCCTGACTTTC,CSAARDTDSGANVLTF
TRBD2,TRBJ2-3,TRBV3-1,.,TGTGCCAGCAGCCAAGGGACTAGCGGGAGGACCTTCACAGATACGCAGTATTTT,CASSQGTSGRTFTDTQYF
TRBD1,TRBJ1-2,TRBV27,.,TGTGCCAGCAGTTTAGTGGGACAGGGAAATTCGTATGGCTACACCTTC,CASSLVGQGNSYGYTF
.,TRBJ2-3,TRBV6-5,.,TGTGCCAGCAGTTACCAGACTAGCACAGATACGCAGTATTTT,CASSYQTSTDTQYF
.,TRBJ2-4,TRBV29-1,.,TGCAGCGTTGAAGAAGGCCGAGCCAAAAACATTCGGTACTTC,CSVEEGRAKNIRYF
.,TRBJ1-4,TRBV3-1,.,TGTGCCAGCAGCCAAGATCTCTTTGAAAAACTGTTTTTT,CASSQDLFEKLFF
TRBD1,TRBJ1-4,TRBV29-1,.,TGCAGCGTTGCCGGGACAGGAATAAATAGCGATGAAAAACTGTTTTTT,CSVAGTGINSDEKLFF
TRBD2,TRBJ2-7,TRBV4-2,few,TGTGCCAGCAGCCAATCTACTAGGGACTACTACGAGCAGTACTTC,CASSQSTRDYYEQYF
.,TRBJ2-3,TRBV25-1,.,TGTGCCAGCAGTGAATCACCCCAGGGTTCCTACGGCCGAGTGGGCACAGATACGCAGTATTTT,CASSESPQGSYGRVGTDTQYF
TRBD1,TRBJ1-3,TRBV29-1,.,TGCAGCGTTACCCGGGACAGGGCTGGAAACACCATATATTTT,CSVTRDRAGNTIYF
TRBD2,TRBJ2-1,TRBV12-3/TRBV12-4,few,TGTGCCAGCAGCTCACTAGCGGGCTACTACAATGAGCAGTTCTTC,CASSSLAGYYNEQFF
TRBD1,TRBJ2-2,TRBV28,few,TGTGCCAGCCTACCCAGGGGGCGCTTGAGCGGGGAGCTGTTTTTT,CASLPRGRLSGELFF
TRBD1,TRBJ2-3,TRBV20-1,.,TGCAGTGCCCCTCCAGCTGACAGGGGCACAGATACGCAGTATTTT,CSAPPADRGTDTQYF
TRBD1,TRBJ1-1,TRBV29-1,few,TGCAGCGGGGGACAGGGGATGAACACTGAAGCTTTCTTT,CSGGQGMNTEAFF
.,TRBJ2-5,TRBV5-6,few,TGTGCCAGCAGGGAGACAGCCCAAGAGACCCAGTACTTC,CASRETAQETQYF
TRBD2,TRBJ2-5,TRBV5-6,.,TGTGCCAGCAGCCAGGGACTAGCGGGGAAGCAGTACTTC,CASSQGLAGKQYF
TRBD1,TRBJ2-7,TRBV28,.,TGTGCCAGCAGGAAGGACAGGGGGAATGGTAGGGACGAGCAGTACTTC,CASRKDRGNGRDEQYF
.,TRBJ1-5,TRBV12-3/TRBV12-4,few,TGTGCCAGCAGTTTAGCTGGGGATCAGCCCCAGCATTTT,CASSLAGDQPQHF
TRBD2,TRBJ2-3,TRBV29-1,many,TGCAGCGTCAGTAGCGGGAGCTCAGATACGCAGTATTTT,CSVSSGSSDTQYF
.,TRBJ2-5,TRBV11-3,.,TGTGCCAGCAGCCAAGGCAACAGAGTACGAGAGACCCAGTACTTC,CASSQGNRVRETQYF
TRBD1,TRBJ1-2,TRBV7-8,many,TGTGCCAGCAGCCCACAAGGGTTAGGGGGCTCGTTCTATGGCTACACCTTC,CASSPQGLGGSFYGYTF
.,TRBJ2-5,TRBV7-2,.,TGTGCCAGCAGCCGTTCAACGTACCAAGAGACCCAGTACTTC,CASSRSTYQETQYF
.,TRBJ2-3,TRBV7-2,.,TGTGCCAGCAGTACATCATCCGGGGCTAGCAAGACAGATACGCAGTATTTT,CASSTSSGASKTDTQYF
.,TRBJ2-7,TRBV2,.,TGTGCCAGCAGTGTGGGACCAGGGCAGGGCGAGCAGTACTTC,CASSVGPGQGEQYF
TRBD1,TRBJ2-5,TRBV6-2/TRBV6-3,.,TGTGCCAGCAGCCCATCCCGACAGGGGGTCTATGAGCAGTACTTC,CASSPSRQGVYEQYF
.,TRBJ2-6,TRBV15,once,TGTGCCACCAGCAGGACAGTAGTTTCCTTGATGGGGGCCAACGTCCTGACTTTC,CATSRTVVSLMGANVLTF
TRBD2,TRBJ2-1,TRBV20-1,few,TGCAGTGCCACGGGACTAGCGAACAATGAGCAGTTCTTC,CSATGLANNEQFF
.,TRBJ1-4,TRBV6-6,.,TGTGCCAGCAGTTCCAATGAAAAACTGTTTTTT,CASSSNEKLFF
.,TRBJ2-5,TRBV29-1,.,TGCAGCGCCGCGAGACTAGAACAAGAGACCCAGTACTTC,CSAARLEQETQYF
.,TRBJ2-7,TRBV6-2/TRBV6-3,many,TGTGCCAGCACTGCGGGGACCTCCTACGAGCAGTACTTC,CASTAGTSYEQYF
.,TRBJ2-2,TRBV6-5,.,TGTGCCAGCAGTTCCCACAGGGGAGGAACCGGGGAGCTGTTTTTT,CASSSHRGGTGELFF
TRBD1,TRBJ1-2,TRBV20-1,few,TGCAGTGCTAGCCGACAGGGGGAGTATGGCTACACCTTC,CSASRQGEYGYTF
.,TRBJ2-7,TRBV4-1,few,TGCGCCAGCAGCCAAATCAATAGGGGGGGGCCCTACGAGCAGTACTTC,CASSQINRGGPYEQYF
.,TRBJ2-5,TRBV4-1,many,TGCGCCAGCAGCTCCGAGGGCGCTGGGGGCCTAGAGACCCAGTACTTC,CASSSEGAGGLETQYF
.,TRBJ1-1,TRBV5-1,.,TGCGCCAGCAGCTGGAGTCATCCTGAGGGAGCTTTCTTT,CASSWSHPEGAFF
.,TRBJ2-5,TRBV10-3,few,TGTGCCATCAGTGAACCTCCCACAGGAGGGGAGACCCAGTACTTC,CAISEPPTGGETQYF
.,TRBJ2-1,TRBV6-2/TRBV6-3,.,TGTGCCAGCAGGGGGGCCGGTCCGTGGAGCTCCTACAATGAGCAGTTCTTC,CASRGAGPWSSYNEQFF
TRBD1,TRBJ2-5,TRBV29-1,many,TGCAGCGTTGACAGGGGGCGCATAGAGACCCAGTACTTC,CSVDRGRIETQYF
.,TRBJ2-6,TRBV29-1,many,TGCAGCGCAATCACTAGCTCTGGGGCCAACGTCCTGACTTTC,CSAITSSGANVLTF
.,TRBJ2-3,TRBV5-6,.,TGTGCCAGCAGCTTGGATCAGGGAAGTAGTACGCAGTATTTT,CASSLDQGSSTQYF
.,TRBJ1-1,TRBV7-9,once,TGTGCCAGCAGCTCTCAGGGGATTGGCACTGAAGCTTTCTTT,CASSSQGIGTEAFF
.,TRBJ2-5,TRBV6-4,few,TGTGCCAGCAGTGACTCGATTAGGGTTGAGACCCAGTACTTC,CASSDSIRVETQYF
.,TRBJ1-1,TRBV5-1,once,TGCGCCAGCAGCTTGGCCAATAGTGGGGCTGCTGAAGCTTTCTTT,CASSLANSGAAEAFF
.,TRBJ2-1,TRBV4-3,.,TGCGCCAGCAGCCGCCCGGGACCAGACAATGAGCAGTTCTTC,CASSRPGPDNEQFF
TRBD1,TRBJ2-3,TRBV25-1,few,TGTGCCAGCAGCACCTATGGGACAGGGTTAGATACGCAGTATTTT,CASSTYGTGLDTQYF
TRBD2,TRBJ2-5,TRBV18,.,TGTGCCAGCTCACCGGGCAGCGGGGGGATGTTGAATGAGCAGTACTTC,CASSPGSGGMLNEQYF
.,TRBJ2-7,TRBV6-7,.,TGTGCCAGCAGTTCCCTCGATGAAGTGGGGGGAGAACGAAAAAGCGAGCAGTACTTC,CASSSLDEVGGERKSEQYF
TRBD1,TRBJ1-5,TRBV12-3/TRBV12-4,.,TGTGCCAGCAGAAACGGACAGGGTCTGGCTCAGCCCCAGCATTTT,CASRNGQGLAQPQHF
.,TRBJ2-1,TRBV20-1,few,TGCAGTGGGGTCCGGGGAGACAATGAGCAGTTCTTC,CSGVRGDNEQFF
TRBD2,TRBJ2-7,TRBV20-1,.,TGCAGTGCTAGAGATTTGAGGGGCGGGAGATACGAGCAGTACTTC,CSARDLRGGRYEQYF
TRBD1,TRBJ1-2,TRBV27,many,TGTGCCAGCAGTACCCGACAGGGGCGGGATATGGGATATGGCTACACCTTC,CASSTRQGRDMGYGYTF